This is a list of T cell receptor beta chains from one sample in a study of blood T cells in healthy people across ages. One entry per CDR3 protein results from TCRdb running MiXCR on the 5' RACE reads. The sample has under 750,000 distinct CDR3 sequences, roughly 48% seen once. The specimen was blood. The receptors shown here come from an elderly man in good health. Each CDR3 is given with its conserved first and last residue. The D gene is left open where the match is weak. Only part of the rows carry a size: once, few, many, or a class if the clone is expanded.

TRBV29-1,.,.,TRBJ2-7,TGCAGCGTTAGTAGCACGAGCTCCTACGAGCGGTACTTC,CSVSSTSSYERYF
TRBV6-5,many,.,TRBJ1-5,TGTGCCAGCAGTTCCAACTACCATCAGCCCCAGCATTTT,CASSSNYHQPQHF
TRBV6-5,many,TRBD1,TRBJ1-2,TGTGCCAGCAGTGTCGGACAGGGGGCTTATGGCTACACCTTC,CASSVGQGAYGYTF
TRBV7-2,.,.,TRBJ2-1,TGTGCCAGCAGACCCGGGACTTTTTCCTACAATGAGCAGTTCTTC,CASRPGTFSYNEQFF
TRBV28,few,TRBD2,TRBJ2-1,TGTGCCAGCAGCGGAGCGGGAGGGAGAGGAAATGAGCAGTTCTTC,CASSGAGGRGNEQFF
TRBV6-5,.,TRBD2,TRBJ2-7,TGTGCCAGCAGCCGACCCACCGTGACTAGCGCAAATGAGCAGTACTTC,CASSRPTVTSANEQYF
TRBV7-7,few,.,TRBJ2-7,TGTGCTAGCAGCCCCGGACGGAATTCCTACGAGCAGTACTTC,CASSPGRNSYEQYF
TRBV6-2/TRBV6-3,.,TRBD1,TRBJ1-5,TGTGCCAGCAGTTCGTGGACAGGGGGCGACAATCAGCCCCAGCATTTT,CASSSWTGGDNQPQHF
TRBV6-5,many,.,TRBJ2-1,TGTGCCAGCAGTTCCCCGGGGGACCGGCAGTTCTTC,CASSSPGDRQFF
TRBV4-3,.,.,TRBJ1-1,TGCGCCAGCAGCCAAAAAGGGAAGGGGGGCACTGAAGCTTTCTTT,CASSQKGKGGTEAFF
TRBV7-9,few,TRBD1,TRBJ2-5,TGTGCCAGCAGCTTCCACAGGGGAGAGTACCAAGAGACCCAGTACTTC,CASSFHRGEYQETQYF
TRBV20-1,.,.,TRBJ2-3,TGCAGTGCTAGTCAGAGGGATACGCAGTATTTT,CSASQRDTQYF
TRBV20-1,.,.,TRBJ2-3,TGCAGTGCTGCAACAGGGATCTCAGGCACAGATACGCAGTATTTT,CSAATGISGTDTQYF
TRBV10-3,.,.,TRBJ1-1,TGTGCCATCAGTGAGTCGGGTAGGGTGAACACTGAAGCTTTCTTT,CAISESGRVNTEAFF
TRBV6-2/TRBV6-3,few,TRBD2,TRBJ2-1,TGTGCCAGCAGTTACGGACTAGCGGGAGGGGCGTCCTACAATGAGCAGTTCTTC,CASSYGLAGGASYNEQFF
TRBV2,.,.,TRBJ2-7,TGTGCCAGCAGTCCGAGAGGGAGCACCTACGAGCAGTACTTC,CASSPRGSTYEQYF
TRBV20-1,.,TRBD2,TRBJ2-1,TGCAGTGCCCCATTGGTGGTGGCGGGGGGGCAGTTCTTC,CSAPLVVAGGQFF
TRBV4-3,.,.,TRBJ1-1,TGCGCCAGCAGCCAAGTGCCAGGGAGAGACACTGAAGCTTTCTTT,CASSQVPGRDTEAFF
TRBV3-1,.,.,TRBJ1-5,TGTGCCAGCAGCCAAGATGCTTCGGACGGACGGCCCCAGCATTTT,CASSQDASDGRPQHF
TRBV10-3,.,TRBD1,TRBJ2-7,TGTGCCATCAGTGGGGGGACAGGGGACTACGAGCAGTACTTC,CAISGGTGDYEQYF
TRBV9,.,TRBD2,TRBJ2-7,TGTGCCAGCAGCGTAGCACTAGCGGACTCCTACGAGCAGTACTTC,CASSVALADSYEQYF
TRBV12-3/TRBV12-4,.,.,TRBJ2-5,TGTGCCAGCACCCGAGGCCGGGGGGAGACCCAGTACTTC,CASTRGRGETQYF
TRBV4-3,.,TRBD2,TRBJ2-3,TGCGCCAGCAGCCAAGATCGTCTAGCGGGACTGGAAGATACGCAGTATTTT,CASSQDRLAGLEDTQYF
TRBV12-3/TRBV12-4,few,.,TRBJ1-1,TGTGCCAGCAGTTTAGCCGACACTGAAGCTTTCTTT,CASSLADTEAFF
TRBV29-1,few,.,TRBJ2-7,TGCAGCGTTGAGGGGCAGGACGAGCAGTACTTC,CSVEGQDEQYF
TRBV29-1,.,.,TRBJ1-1,TGCAGCGTAGTCACAGGGACCATGAACACTGAAGCTTTCTTT,CSVVTGTMNTEAFF
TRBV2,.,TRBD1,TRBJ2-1,TGTGCCAGCAGCCCCAACAGGGGGCAGTTCTTC,CASSPNRGQFF
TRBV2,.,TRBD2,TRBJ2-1,TGTGCCAGCAGTGAATCTTTAGCGGGGACCTACAATGAGCAGTTCTTC,CASSESLAGTYNEQFF
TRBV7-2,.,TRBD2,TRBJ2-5,TGTGCCAGCACCACGGCCTGGCTAGCGGGTGTAGAGACCCGGTACTTC,CASTTAWLAGVETRYF
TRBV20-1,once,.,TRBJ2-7,TGCAGTGCTAGAGACGCGGGTGGGGGCCTCTACGAGCAGTACTTC,CSARDAGGGLYEQYF
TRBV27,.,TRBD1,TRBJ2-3,TGTGCCAGCAGTCCCCTTTTGACAGGGTCGGAGACAGATACGCAGTATTTT,CASSPLLTGSETDTQYF
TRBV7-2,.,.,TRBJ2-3,TGTGCCAGCAGTCTGGACGGTCCTAGCACAGATACGCAGTATTTT,CASSLDGPSTDTQYF
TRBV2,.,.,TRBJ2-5,TGTGCCAGCAGCGACTGGAGTGAGCAGTACTTC,CASSDWSEQYF
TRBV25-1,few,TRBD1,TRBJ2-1,TGTGCCAGCAGTGAAGAGGGACAGACTTACAATGAGCAGTTCTTC,CASSEEGQTYNEQFF
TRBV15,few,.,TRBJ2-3,TGTGCCACCAGCAGAGGGGTAGATACGCAGTATTTT,CATSRGVDTQYF
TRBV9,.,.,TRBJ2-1,TGTGCCAGCGGATCGGTGGATGAGCAGTTCTTC,CASGSVDEQFF
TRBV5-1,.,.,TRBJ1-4,TGCGCCAGCAGCTTTGACATTCCAACTAATGAAAAACTGTTTTTT,CASSFDIPTNEKLFF
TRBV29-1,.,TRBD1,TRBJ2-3,TGCAGCGCCGCTCCGGGACAGGTAGTAAGGACAGATACGCAGTATTTT,CSAAPGQVVRTDTQYF
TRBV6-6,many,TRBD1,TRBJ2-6,TGTGCCAGCAGCCGGGACAGGGGGCATTTTGGGGCCAACGTCCTGACTTTC,CASSRDRGHFGANVLTF
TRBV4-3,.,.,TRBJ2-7,TGCGCCAGCAGCCAGTCTCAGGGAATAGGCTCCTACGAGCAGTACTTC,CASSQSQGIGSYEQYF
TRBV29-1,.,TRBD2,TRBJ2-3,TGCAGCGTTGAAGATAGCGGGACGACGGATACGCAGTATTTT,CSVEDSGTTDTQYF
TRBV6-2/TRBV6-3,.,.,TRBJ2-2,TGTGCCAGCAGTCCCAGCCGGCGATTTCAGGGGGGGTCACCCGGGGAGCTGTTTTTT,CASSPSRRFQGGSPGELFF
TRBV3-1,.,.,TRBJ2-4,TGTGCCAGCAGCCAATCGGGGCCCATTCAGTACTTC,CASSQSGPIQYF
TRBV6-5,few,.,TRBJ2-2,TGTGCCAGCAGCCGGGACACCGGGGAGCTGTTTTTT,CASSRDTGELFF
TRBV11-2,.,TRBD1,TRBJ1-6,TGTGCCAGCAGCTACCAAACCGGGACAGGGTTATTCGGCTCACCCCTCCACTTT,CASSYQTGTGLFGSPLHF
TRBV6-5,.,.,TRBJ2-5,TGTGCCGGCAGTTACTCGGAGACCCAGTACTTC,CAGSYSETQYF
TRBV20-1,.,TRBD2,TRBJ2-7,TGCAGTTTTAAGCGGGAGGGCCTCAACAATGAGCAGTACTTC,CSFKREGLNNEQYF
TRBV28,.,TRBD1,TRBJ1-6,TGTGCCAGCAGTCCCAGGGGGCAGTTGCGTAATTCACCCCTCCACTTT,CASSPRGQLRNSPLHF